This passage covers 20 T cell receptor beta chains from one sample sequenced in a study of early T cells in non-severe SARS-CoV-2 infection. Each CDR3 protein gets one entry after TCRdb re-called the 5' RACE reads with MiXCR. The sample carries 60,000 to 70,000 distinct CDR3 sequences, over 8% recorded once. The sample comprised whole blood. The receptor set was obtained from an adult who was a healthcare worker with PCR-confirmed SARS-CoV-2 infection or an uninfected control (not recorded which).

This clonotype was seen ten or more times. CDR3 in DNA: TGTGCCAGCAGCTTAGCGATCAATGAGCAGTTCTTC. Encoded protein: CASSLAINEQFF. The rearrangement uses TRBV7-2 and TRBJ2-1; D unclear. The CDR3 contains 12 residues. Trimming removed 0 bases from V and 6 bases from J, with 3 bases in between. Germline V gives CDR1 SGHTA, CDR2 FQGNSA.

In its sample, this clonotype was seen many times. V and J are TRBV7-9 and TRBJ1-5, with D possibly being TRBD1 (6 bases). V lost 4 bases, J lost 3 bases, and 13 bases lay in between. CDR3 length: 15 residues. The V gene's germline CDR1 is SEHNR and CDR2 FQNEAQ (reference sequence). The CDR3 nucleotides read TGTGCCAGCAGCTCGGGGCCAGGGGTCAATCAGCCCCAGCATTTT. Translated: CASSSGPGVNQPQHF. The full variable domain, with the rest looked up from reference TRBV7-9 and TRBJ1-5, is DTGVSQNPRHKITKRGQNVTFRCDPISEHNRLYWYRQTLGQGPEFLTYFQNEAQLEKSRLLSDRFSAERPKGSFSTLEIQRTEQGDSAMYLCASSSGPGVNQPQHFGDGTRLSIL.

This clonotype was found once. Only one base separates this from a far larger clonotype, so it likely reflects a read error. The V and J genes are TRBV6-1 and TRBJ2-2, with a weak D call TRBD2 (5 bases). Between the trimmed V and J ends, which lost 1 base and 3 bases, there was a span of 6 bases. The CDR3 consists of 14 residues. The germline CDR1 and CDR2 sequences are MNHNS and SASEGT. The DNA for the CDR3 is TGTGCCAGCAGTGAAGGGCGGGACACCGGGGAGCTGTTTTTT. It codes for CASSEGRDTGELFF.

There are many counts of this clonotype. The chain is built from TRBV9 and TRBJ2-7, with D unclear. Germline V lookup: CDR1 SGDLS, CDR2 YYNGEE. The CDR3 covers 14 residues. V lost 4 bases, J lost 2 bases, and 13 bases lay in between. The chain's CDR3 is CASSSEVTAYEQYF. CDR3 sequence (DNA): TGTGCCAGCAGCTCCGAGGTTACAGCCTACGAGCAGTACTTC.

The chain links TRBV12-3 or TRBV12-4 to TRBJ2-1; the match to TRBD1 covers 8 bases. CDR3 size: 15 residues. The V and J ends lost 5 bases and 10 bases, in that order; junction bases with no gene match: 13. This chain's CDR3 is CASSKDRAPSVEQFF. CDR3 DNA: TGTGCCAGCAGTAAGGACAGGGCCCCTTCGGTCGAGCAGTTCTTC.

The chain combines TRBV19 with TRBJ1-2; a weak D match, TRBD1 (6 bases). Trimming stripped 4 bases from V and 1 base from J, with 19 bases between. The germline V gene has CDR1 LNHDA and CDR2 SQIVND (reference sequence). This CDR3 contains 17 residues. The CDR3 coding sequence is TGTGCCAGTAGTACCTGGACAGCTACCAATTTTAACTATGGCTACACCTTC. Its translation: CASSTWTATNFNYGYTF.

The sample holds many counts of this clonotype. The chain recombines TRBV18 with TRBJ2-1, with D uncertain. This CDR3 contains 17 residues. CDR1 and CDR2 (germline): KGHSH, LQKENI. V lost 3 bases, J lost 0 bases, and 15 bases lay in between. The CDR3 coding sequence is TGTGCCAGCTCACCCAATACCGCTTTTAGCTCCTACAATGAGCAGTTCTTC. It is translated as CASSPNTAFSSYNEQFF.

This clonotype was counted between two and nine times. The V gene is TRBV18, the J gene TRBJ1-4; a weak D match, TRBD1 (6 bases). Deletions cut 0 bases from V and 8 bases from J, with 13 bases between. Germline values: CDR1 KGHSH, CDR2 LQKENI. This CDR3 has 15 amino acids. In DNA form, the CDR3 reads TGTGCCAGCTCACCACCGGGACAAGACGGAGAAAAACTGTTTTTT. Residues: CASSPPGQDGEKLFF.

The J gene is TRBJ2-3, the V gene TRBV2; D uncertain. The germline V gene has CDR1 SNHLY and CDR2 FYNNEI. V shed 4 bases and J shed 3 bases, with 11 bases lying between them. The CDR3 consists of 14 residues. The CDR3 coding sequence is TGTGCCAGCAGTGCTACGGTGGGGACAGATACGCAGTATTTT. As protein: CASSATVGTDTQYF. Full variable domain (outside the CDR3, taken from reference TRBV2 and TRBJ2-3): EPEVTQTPSHQVTQMGQEVILRCVPISNHLYFYWYRQILGQKVEFLVSFYNNEISEKSEIFDDQFSVERPDGSNFTLKIRSTKLEDSAMYFCASSATVGTDTQYFGPGTRLTVL.

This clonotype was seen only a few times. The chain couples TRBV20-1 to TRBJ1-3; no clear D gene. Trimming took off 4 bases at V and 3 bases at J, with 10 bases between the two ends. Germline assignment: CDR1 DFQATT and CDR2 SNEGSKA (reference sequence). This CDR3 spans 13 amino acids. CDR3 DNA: TGCAGTGCTATGGCGGGGTTTGGAAACACCATATATTTT. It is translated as CSAMAGFGNTIYF.

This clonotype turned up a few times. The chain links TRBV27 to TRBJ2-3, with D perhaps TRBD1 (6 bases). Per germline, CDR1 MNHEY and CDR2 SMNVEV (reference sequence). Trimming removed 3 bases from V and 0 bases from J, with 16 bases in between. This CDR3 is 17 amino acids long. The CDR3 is CASSFPPGQRSTDTQYF. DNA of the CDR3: TGTGCCAGCAGTTTCCCCCCGGGACAAAGGAGCACAGATACGCAGTATTTT.

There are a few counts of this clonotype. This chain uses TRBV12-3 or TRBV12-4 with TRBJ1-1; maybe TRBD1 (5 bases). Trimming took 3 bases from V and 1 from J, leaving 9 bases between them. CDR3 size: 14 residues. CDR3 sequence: CASSFQGGNTEAFF. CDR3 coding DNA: TGTGCCAGCAGTTTCCAGGGAGGGAACACTGAAGCTTTCTTT.

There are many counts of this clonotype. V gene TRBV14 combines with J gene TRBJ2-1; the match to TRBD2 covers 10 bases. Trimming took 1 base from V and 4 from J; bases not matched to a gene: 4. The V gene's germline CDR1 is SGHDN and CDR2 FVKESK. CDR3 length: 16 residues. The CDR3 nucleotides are TGTGCCAGCAGCCAAGTAGCGGGAGGTCAATACAATGAGCAGTTCTTC. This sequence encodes CASSQVAGGQYNEQFF.

The CDR3 region is CASSFGVPPIGYEQYF. CDR3 bases: TGTGCCAGCAGCTTCGGGGTTCCCCCGATTGGCTACGAGCAGTACTTC. The chain has TRBV11-2 and TRBJ2-7; D might be TRBD2 (5 bases). Germline V CDR1 and CDR2: SGHAT, FQNNGV. The CDR3 has 16 amino acids. V was cut by 3 bases and J by 3 bases, with 18 bases left in between.

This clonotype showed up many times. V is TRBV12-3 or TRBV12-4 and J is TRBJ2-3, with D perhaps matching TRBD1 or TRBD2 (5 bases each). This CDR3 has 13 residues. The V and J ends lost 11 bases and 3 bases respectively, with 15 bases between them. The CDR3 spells CAGEYWGTDTQYF. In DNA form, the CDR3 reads TGTGCCGGTGAATATTGGGGGACAGATACGCAGTATTTT.

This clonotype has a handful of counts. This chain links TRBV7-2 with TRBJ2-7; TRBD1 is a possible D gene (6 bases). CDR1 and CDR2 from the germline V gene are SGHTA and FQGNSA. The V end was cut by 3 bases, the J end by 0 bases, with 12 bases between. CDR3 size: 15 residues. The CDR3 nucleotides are TGTGCCAGCAGCTTGACCGGACAGAGCTCCTACGAGCAGTACTTC. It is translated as CASSLTGQSSYEQYF.

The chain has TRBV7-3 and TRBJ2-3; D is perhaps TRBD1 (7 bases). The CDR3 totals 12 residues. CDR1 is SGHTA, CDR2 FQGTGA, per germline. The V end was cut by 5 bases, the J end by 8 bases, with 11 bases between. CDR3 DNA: TGTGCCAGCAGCATGCAGGGGGGTACGCAGTATTTT. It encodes CASSMQGGTQYF. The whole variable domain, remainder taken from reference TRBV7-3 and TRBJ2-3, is GAGVSQTPSNKVTEKGKYVELRCDPISGHTALYWYRQSLGQGPEFLIYFQGTGAADDSGLPNDRFFAVRPEGSVSTLKIQRTERGDSAVYLCASSMQGGTQYFGPGTRLTVL.

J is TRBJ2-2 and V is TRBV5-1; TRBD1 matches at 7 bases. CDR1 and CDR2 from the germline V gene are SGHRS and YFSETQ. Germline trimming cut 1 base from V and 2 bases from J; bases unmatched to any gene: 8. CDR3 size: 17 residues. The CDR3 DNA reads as TGCGCCAGCAGCTTGTCACCCGGGACAGAAAACACCGGGGAGCTGTTTTTT. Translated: CASSLSPGTENTGELFF. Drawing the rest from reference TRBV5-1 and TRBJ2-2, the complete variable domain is KAGVTQTPRYLIKTRGQQVTLSCSPISGHRSVSWYQQTPGQGLQFLFEYFSETQRNKGNFPGRFSGRQFSNSRSEMNVSTLELGDSALYLCASSLSPGTENTGELFFGEGSRLTVL.

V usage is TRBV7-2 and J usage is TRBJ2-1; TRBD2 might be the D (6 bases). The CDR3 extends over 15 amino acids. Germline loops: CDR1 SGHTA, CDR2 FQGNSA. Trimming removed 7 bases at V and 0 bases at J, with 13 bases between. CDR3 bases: TGTGCCAGCAAAAGTGGGGGGATCTCCTACAATGAGCAGTTCTTC. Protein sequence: CASKSGGISYNEQFF.

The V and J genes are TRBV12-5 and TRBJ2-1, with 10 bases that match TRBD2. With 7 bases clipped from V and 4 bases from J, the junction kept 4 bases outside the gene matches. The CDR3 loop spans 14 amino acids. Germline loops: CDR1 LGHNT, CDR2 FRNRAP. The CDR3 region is CASALAGVYNEQFF. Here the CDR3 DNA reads TGTGCTAGTGCCCTAGCGGGGGTTTACAATGAGCAGTTCTTC.